This T cell receptor beta chain derives from a study of PD-1 blockade in classical Hodgkin lymphoma. Turning to the study itself: Every 2 weeks, patients had 3 mg/kg nivolumab intravenously. Findings and limits, study-wide: When set against healthy donors, newly diagnosed patients were reported to show lower baseline TCR diversity. Sources of repertoire differences remain undefined, possibly disease activity or prior therapy.

Each patient experienced a relapse that followed autologous stem cell transplantation, and brentuximab vedotin exposure varied. Notes on this clone: The target antigen is unknown. At one boundary the junction diverges from the germline segment, which might be a read error.

The germline CDR1 and CDR2 sequences are SGHTA and FQGNSA. CDR3 size: 13 residues. Sequencing used immunoSEQ multiplex PCR; TCRdb keeps in-frame clones, though not all of them. The sample lists around 19,000 clones; over 65% were seen once. The material sequenced was peripheral blood mononuclear cells (PBMCs), taken before the second cycle of nivolumab. The chain couples TRBV7-2 to TRBJ1-2; D call uncertain. This TCR derives from a human donor with classical Hodgkin lymphoma. The CDR3: CASSLVGNSGYTF. The DNA for the CDR3 is TGTGCCAGCAGCTTAGTAGGGAACTCTGGCTACACCTTC.